The next 20 T cell receptor beta chains were all read from a single sample in a study of blood T cell repertoires in COVID-19. Sequencing was performed with immunoSEQ multiplex PCR; in TCRdb, only in-frame clones are kept and a portion is missing. The sample records 15,000 to 18,000 clones, around four fifths being singletons. Material: peripheral blood. The origin of the receptors is an elderly man with active or convalescent COVID-19.

The rearrangement joins TRBV5-5 to TRBJ2-1; D not resolved. The ends were cut back, 0 bases at V and 0 bases at J, with 7 bases in the middle. Per germline, CDR1 SGHKS and CDR2 YYEKEE (reference sequence). CDR3 length: 15 amino acids. The CDR3 is CASSLGAGSYNEQFF. The DNA for the CDR3 is TGTGCCAGCAGCTTGGGGGCAGGCTCCTACAATGAGCAGTTCTTC.

CDR3 coding DNA: TGTGCCAGCAGTTTAGGCACCCACTACGAGCAGTACTTC. Translation gives CASSLGTHYEQYF. The rearrangement uses TRBV27 and TRBJ2-7; D remains unclear. V lost 2 bases and J lost 3, with 8 bases in between. The CDR3 runs to 13 residues. Per the germline V gene, CDR1 is MNHEY and CDR2 is SMNVEV (reference sequence).

This clone has a handful of counts. The chain couples TRBV19 to TRBJ2-1; 9 bases align to TRBD1. The germline V gene has CDR1 LNHDA and CDR2 SQIVND (reference sequence). The CDR3 contains 14 residues. V lost 5 bases and J lost 6; bases outside the gene matches: 5. CDR3 protein: CASSLNRGPNEQFF. Written as DNA, the CDR3 is TGTGCCAGTAGTCTTAACAGGGGGCCCAATGAGCAGTTCTTC.

CDR3 amino acids: CASSLRGSGDFGELFF. In DNA form, the CDR3 reads TGTGCCAGTAGTCTCCGCGGTAGCGGGGACTTTGGGGAGCTGTTTTTT. The rearrangement links TRBV19 to TRBJ2-2; 8 nucleotides match TRBD2. The CDR3 runs to 16 residues. Germline V CDR1 and CDR2: LNHDA, SQIVND (reference sequence). The trim removed 5 bases at V and 8 bases at J, leaving 13 bases unmatched.

Comment on this clone: The sample carries other DNA sequences with the same CDR3. This chain connects TRBV19 to TRBJ1-5; D gene unclear. The length of the CDR3 is 13 residues. Germline CDR1 LNHDA, CDR2 SQIVND (reference sequence). Trimming stripped 6 bases from V and 5 bases from J, with 11 bases between. Here the CDR3 reads CASRAGVYQPQHF. The DNA of the CDR3 is TGTGCCAGTAGGGCCGGGGTCTATCAGCCCCAGCATTTT.

The chain has TRBV18 and TRBJ2-7, with D possibly being TRBD2 (5 bases). The V end lost 0 bases, the J end lost 3 bases, and 12 bases lay between the germline ends. Germline CDR1 is KGHSH and CDR2 is LQKENI. The CDR3 runs 15 residues. DNA of the CDR3: TGTGCCAGCTCACCACCGATCGGGGATTACTACGAGCAGTACTTC. This translates into CASSPPIGDYYEQYF. Drawing the rest from reference TRBV18 and TRBJ2-7, the complete variable domain is NAGVMQNPRHLVRRRGQEARLRCSPMKGHSHVYWYRQLPEEGLKFMVYLQKENIIDESGMPKERFSAEFPKEGPSILRIQQVVRGDSAAYFCASSPPIGDYYEQYFGPGTRLTVT.

The chain employs TRBV24-1 and TRBJ1-2; 12 bases map to TRBD1. The CDR3 consists of 13 residues. V shed 9 bases and J 8 bases; nucleotides not matched to a gene: 6. CDR1 is KGHDR, CDR2 SFDVKD, per germline. CDR3 bases: TGTGCCACCGCCGGGGACAGGGGGCAGGGCTACACCTTC. This sequence encodes CATAGDRGQGYTF.

This clone was seen only a few times. V usage is TRBV6-6 and J usage is TRBJ2-7; 9 nucleotides align to TRBD2. The CDR3 is 15 residues long. Germline CDR1 MNHNY, CDR2 SVGAGI (reference sequence). V shed 5 bases, J shed 5 bases, and the junction held 10 bases outside the gene matches. As DNA, the CDR3 is TGTGCCAGCAGTCCGGGGGTTAGCGGGGGCCACGAGCAGTACTTC. Translated: CASSPGVSGGHEQYF.

The V call is TRBV6-2 or TRBV6-3, the J call TRBJ2-4; possible D gene TRBD2, 5 bases. Between the trimmed V and J ends, which lost 4 bases and 9 bases, there was a span of 25 bases. The CDR3 has 17 residues. Germline CDR1 and CDR2: MNHEY and SVGEGT. Written as DNA, the CDR3 is TGTGCCAGCAGTTCACCTATGGCCGGCCACAAAGGGAGCATTCAGTACTTC. Its translation: CASSSPMAGHKGSIQYF.

Only a few counts were recorded for this clone. The chain uses TRBV29-1 and TRBJ2-3; TRBD2 matches 8 bases. Germline V gene data show CDR1 as SQVTM and CDR2 as ANQGSEA. Trimming at V came to 6 bases and at J to 13 bases, leaving 6 bases not matched to a gene. The CDR3 spans 10 residues. This chain's CDR3 is CSVDSGVEYF. The CDR3, as DNA: TGCAGCGTAGATAGCGGGGTGGAGTATTTT.

This CDR3 reads CAWSVNRAYGYTF. The DNA of the CDR3 is TGTGCCTGGAGTGTTAACAGGGCCTATGGCTACACCTTC. The chain joins TRBV30 to TRBJ1-2, with a possible D match to TRBD1 (6 bases). The germline V and J ends were trimmed by 0 bases and 4 bases, with 9 bases remaining between them. The CDR3 is made up of 13 amino acids. CDR1 GTSNPN and CDR2 SVGIG come from the germline V gene (reference sequence).

The rearrangement links TRBV5-1 to TRBJ1-2; a possible D gene is TRBD1 (5 bases). The V and J ends lost 3 bases and 5 bases respectively, with 11 bases between them. The CDR3 covers 13 residues. Germline loops: CDR1 SGHRS, CDR2 YFSETQ. CDR3 coding DNA: TGCGCCAGCAGCTCTGGGGGGGTATATGGCTACACCTTC. The encoded protein is CASSSGGVYGYTF.

The chain employs TRBV5-1 and TRBJ1-2, with unresolved D. Trimming took off 4 bases at V and 4 bases at J, with 11 bases between the two ends. Germline CDR1 SGHRS, CDR2 YFSETQ. The CDR3 covers 13 residues. In nucleotides, the CDR3 is TGCGCCAGCAGCGTGTCAGAAGTCTATGGCTACACCTTC. This translates into CASSVSEVYGYTF.

This chain uses TRBV10-3 with TRBJ1-1, with D possibly being TRBD1 (6 bases). V dropped 5 bases and J dropped 2 bases, with 9 bases sitting between them. This CDR3 region has 13 residues. Germline-derived CDR1 and CDR2 are ENHRY and SYGVKD. The CDR3 sequence: CAISSTGNTEAFF. CDR3 nucleotide sequence: TGTGCCATCAGTTCGACAGGAAACACTGAAGCTTTCTTT.

V gene TRBV5-1 combines with J gene TRBJ1-2; a weak D match, TRBD1 (6 bases). Trimming cost V 0 bases and J 0 bases, with 6 bases left between them. The germline CDR1 and CDR2 sequences are SGHRS and YFSETQ. The CDR3 loop spans 14 amino acids. The chain's CDR3 is CASSLGTANYGYTF. The CDR3 DNA reads TGCGCCAGCAGCTTGGGGACAGCTAACTATGGCTACACCTTC. Using reference TRBV5-1 and TRBJ1-2 for the parts outside the CDR3, the full variable domain is KAGVTQTPRYLIKTRGQQVTLSCSPISGHRSVSWYQQTPGQGLQFLFEYFSETQRNKGNFPGRFSGRQFSNSRSEMNVSTLELGDSALYLCASSLGTANYGYTFGSGTRLTVV.

The rearrangement joins TRBV4-1 to TRBJ1-1; D is unclear. V lost 1 base and J lost 4, with 7 bases in between. The CDR3 is 13 residues long. Germline V lookup: CDR1 MGHRA, CDR2 YSYEKL. The CDR3 region has the DNA TGCGCCAGCAGCCAAGCGAGTAGCACTGAAGCTTTCTTT. Its translation: CASSQASSTEAFF.

This clone was picked up one time. The chain couples TRBV11-2 to TRBJ1-1, with D uncertain. V was cut by 1 base and J by 5 bases, with 8 bases left in between. The CDR3 is made up of 13 amino acids. Germline V gene lookup returns CDR1 SGHAT and CDR2 FQNNGV. The DNA for the CDR3 is TGTGCCAGCAGCTTAGTCCCGAGGACTGAAGCTTTCTTT. Translating it yields CASSLVPRTEAFF.

The chain employs TRBV5-4 and TRBJ2-5, with 7 bases that match TRBD2. The CDR3 is made up of 14 amino acids. Germline V CDR1 and CDR2: SGHNT, YYREEE (reference sequence). After removal of 5 bases from V and 4 bases from J, the junction contained 8 bases not matched to a gene. The chain's CDR3 is CASRLLARRETQYF. Written as DNA, the CDR3 is TGTGCCAGCAGGCTACTAGCGAGAAGAGAGACCCAGTACTTC.

The gene calls are TRBV29-1 and TRBJ2-7; 14 bases line up with TRBD2. The germline CDR1 and CDR2 sequences are SQVTM and ANQGSEA. CDR3 size: 16 residues. With 1 base clipped from V and 6 bases from J, the junction kept 8 bases outside the gene matches. The CDR3 here is CSVEGGPGTSGGEQYF. The CDR3 coding sequence is TGCAGCGTTGAAGGGGGGCCCGGGACTAGCGGGGGCGAGCAGTACTTC.

The rearrangement joins TRBV3-1 (or the pseudogene TRBV3-2) to TRBJ2-7; 10 bases are shared with TRBD1. With 8 bases clipped from V and 4 bases from J, the junction kept 11 bases outside the gene matches. CDR1 LGHDT and CDR2 YNNKEL come from the germline V gene (reference sequence). The CDR3 spans 15 residues. CDR3 DNA sequence: TGTGCCAGCTCCGAGACAGGGGGCGCATCTTACGAGCAGTACTTC. Its translation is CASSETGGASYEQYF.